The present TCR beta chain was sequenced within a study of T cell repertoires in cytomegalovirus infection. Looking at the study overall: Indicated by public TCR beta signatures were CMV infection and matching HLA type.

A single record per CDR3 protein comes from TCRdb applying MiXCR to the reads. The table records around 270,000 distinct CDR3 sequences, approximately 8.3% of them present only once. Germline V gene data show CDR1 as MNHNS and CDR2 as SASEGT. Trimming pared 4 bases from V and 4 bases from J, leaving 8 bases between. This CDR3 has 12 amino acids. Findings of the study overall: Individuals carrying CMV plus the relevant HLA were identified by cumulative frequency of public TCR beta families. HLA-C-restricted CMV clonotypes gave the most frequent clonotype in two of eight donors.

At least ten counts were recorded for this clonotype. Its antigen is unidentified. Sequencing was performed on PBMCs. The V call is TRBV6-1, the J call TRBJ2-7; D is uncertain. The origin of this receptor is a human donor in good health (CMV status not recorded). Some clones in this sample may be carry-over from other donors' samples. This CDR3 reads CASSVGQYEQYF. The DNA for the CDR3 is TGTGCCAGCAGTGTAGGGCAGTACGAGCAGTACTTC.